Presented here are 2 T cell receptor beta chains from one specimen sequenced in a study of shared clonotypes between healthy human individuals. Generated by immunoSEQ multiplex PCR, the TCRdb table keeps only in-frame clones and is missing some. The sample has some 630,000 clones; 55% to 75% are singletons. Input material: memory CD4+ T cells sorted from blood. The sample's subset: CD45RA-negative fraction. The receptor source for this set is a woman aged 30 to 39 in good health.

About this clone itself: At the DNA level, this CDR3 is encoded by other sequences in the same sample as well. This sequence joins TRBV28 and TRBJ1-5; the D is unclear. Germline values: CDR1 MDHEN, CDR2 SYDVKM. The germline V and J ends were trimmed by 3 bases and 1 base, with 4 bases remaining between them. This CDR3 has 13 amino acids. The CDR3 nucleotides read TGTGCCAGCAGTTTCTACAGCAATCAGCCCCAGCATTTT. Residues: CASSFYSNQPQHF. Complete variable domain (other parts from reference TRBV28 and TRBJ1-5): DVKVTQSSRYLVKRTGEKVFLECVQDMDHENMFWYRQDPGLGLRLIYFSYDVKMKEKGDIPEGYSVSREKKERFSLILESASTNQTSMYLCASSFYSNQPQHFGDGTRLSIL.

The V and J genes are TRBV19 and TRBJ2-2; a weak D match, TRBD1 (6 bases). The CDR3 covers 15 residues. The V gene lost 6 bases and the J gene lost 6 bases, with 17 bases spanning the gap. The V gene's germline CDR1 is LNHDA and CDR2 SQIVND (reference sequence). The CDR3 here is CASSHPPRGAGELFF. The CDR3 bases are TGTGCCAGTAGCCATCCCCCCAGGGGAGCCGGGGAGCTGTTTTTT.